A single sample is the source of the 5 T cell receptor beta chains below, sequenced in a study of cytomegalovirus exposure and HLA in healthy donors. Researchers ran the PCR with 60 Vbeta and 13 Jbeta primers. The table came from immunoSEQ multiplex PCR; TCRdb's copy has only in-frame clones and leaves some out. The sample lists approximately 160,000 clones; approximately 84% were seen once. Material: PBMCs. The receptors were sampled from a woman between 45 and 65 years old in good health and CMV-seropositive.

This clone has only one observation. This CDR3 reads CASSPNRAGYTF. DNA for the CDR3: TGTGCCAGCAGCCCCAACAGGGCCGGCTACACCTTC. The rearrangement links TRBV11-2 to TRBJ1-2; a possible D gene is TRBD1 (6 bases). V was trimmed by 5 bases and J by 8 bases, leaving 12 bases between them. CDR1 and CDR2 from the germline V gene are SGHAT and FQNNGV. The length of the CDR3 is 12 residues.

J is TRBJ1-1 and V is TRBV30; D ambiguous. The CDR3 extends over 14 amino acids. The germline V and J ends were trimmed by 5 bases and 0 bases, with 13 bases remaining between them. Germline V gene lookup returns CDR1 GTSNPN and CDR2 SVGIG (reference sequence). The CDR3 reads CAWLDLGMNTEAFF. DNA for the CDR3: TGTGCCTGGCTAGACCTAGGAATGAACACTGAAGCTTTCTTT.

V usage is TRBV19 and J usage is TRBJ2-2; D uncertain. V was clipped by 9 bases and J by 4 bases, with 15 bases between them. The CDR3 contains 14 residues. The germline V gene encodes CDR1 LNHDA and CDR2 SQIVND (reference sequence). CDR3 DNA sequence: TGTGCCAGCCCGACAAATGATGGCACCGGGGAGCTGTTTTTT. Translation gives CASPTNDGTGELFF.

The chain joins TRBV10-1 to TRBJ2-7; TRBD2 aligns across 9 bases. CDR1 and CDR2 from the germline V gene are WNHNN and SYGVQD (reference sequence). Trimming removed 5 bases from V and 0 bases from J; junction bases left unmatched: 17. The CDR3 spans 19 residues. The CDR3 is CASSPSRGGTKNSSYEQYF. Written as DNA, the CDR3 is TGCGCCAGCAGTCCCTCGCGGGGGGGGACAAAAAACAGCTCCTACGAGCAGTACTTC.

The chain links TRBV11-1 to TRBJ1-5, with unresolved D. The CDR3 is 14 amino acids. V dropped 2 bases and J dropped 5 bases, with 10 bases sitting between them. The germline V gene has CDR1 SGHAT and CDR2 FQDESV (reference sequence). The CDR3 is CASSLFGEHQPQHF. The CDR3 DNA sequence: TGTGCCAGCAGCTTATTCGGGGAACATCAGCCCCAGCATTTT.